The 20 T cell receptor beta chains in this list originate from one sample, sequenced in a study of cytomegalovirus exposure and HLA in healthy donors. The PCR used 60 Vbeta and 13 Jbeta primers. Clones were read by immunoSEQ multiplex PCR, and TCRdb kept only the in-frame ones, dropping some. The data contain fewer than 85,000 clones, approximately 80% of them singletons. Sequenced sample: PBMCs. The receptors come from a man in his forties or fifties in good health and CMV-seronegative.

The chain is built from TRBV7-2 and TRBJ1-4; 8 bases are a match to TRBD1. The germline gives CDR1 SGHTA, CDR2 FQGNSA. The CDR3 sequence is 14 residues long. V lost 4 bases, J lost 3 bases, and 1 base stayed unmatched. The CDR3 bases are TGTGCCAGCAGCTACAGGGGGTCTAATGAAAAACTGTTTTTT. Translated, it gives CASSYRGSNEKLFF.

The J gene is TRBJ2-5, the V gene TRBV11-3; D remains unclear. This CDR3 contains 13 residues. V lost 4 bases to trimming and J lost 3 bases, with 9 bases between them. Germline V gene data show CDR1 as SGHNT and CDR2 as YENEEA. CDR3 bases: TGTGCCAGCAGCTACAACATGGAAGAGACCCAGTACTTC. It is translated as CASSYNMEETQYF.

The chain is built from TRBV27 and TRBJ2-5; TRBD2 might be the D (5 bases). V was pared by 5 bases and J by 5 bases, with 18 bases between. Germline V lookup: CDR1 MNHEY, CDR2 SMNVEV (reference sequence). The CDR3 has 15 amino acids. The DNA for the CDR3 is TGTGCCAGCAGTAAACCGGGATCAACGAGGGAGACCCAGTACTTC. Encoded protein: CASSKPGSTRETQYF.

V gene TRBV27 combines with J gene TRBJ2-7; 8 bases map to TRBD2. The CDR3 length is 17 residues. J gave up 4 bases and V 5 bases, and 16 bases lay outside the gene matches. CDR1 is MNHEY and CDR2 is SMNVEV in the germline V gene (reference sequence). The CDR3 here is CASSPRAGGQGGYEQYF. In nucleotides, the CDR3 is TGTGCCAGCAGTCCCCGGGCGGGGGGACAAGGAGGGTACGAGCAGTACTTC.

The chain combines TRBV5-6 with TRBJ1-4; D uncertain. V dropped 1 base and J dropped 4 bases, with 8 bases sitting between them. Looked up from germline, CDR1 is SGHDT and CDR2 is YYEEEE. The CDR3 covers 14 residues. The CDR3 protein is CASSLRGNNEKLFF. The CDR3, as DNA: TGTGCCAGCAGCTTGCGAGGGAATAATGAAAAACTGTTTTTT.

V and J are TRBV5-8 and TRBJ1-3, with 7 bases that match TRBD1. V was clipped by 1 base and J by 1 base; unmatched bases: 2. Germline assignment: CDR1 SGHTS and CDR2 YDEGEE. This CDR3 spans 15 amino acids. CDR3 loop: CASSLRGLSGNTIYF. The DNA of the CDR3 is TGTGCCAGCAGCTTGAGGGGGCTTTCTGGAAACACCATATATTTT.

This rearrangement joins TRBV30 to TRBJ2-5, with TRBD2 identical over 12 bases. V shed 3 bases and J 5 bases; nucleotides not matched to a gene: 7. The CDR3 covers 15 residues. CDR1 is GTSNPN and CDR2 is SVGIG in the germline V gene (reference sequence). The CDR3 bases are TGTGCCTGGAGCCGGACTAGCGGGGTCAAGGAGACCCAGTACTTC. Amino acid sequence: CAWSRTSGVKETQYF.

This chain joins TRBV6-5 and TRBJ2-2; unclear D gene. Germline-derived CDR1 and CDR2 are MNHEY and SVGAGI. Trimming removed 7 bases at V and 1 base at J, with 13 bases between. The CDR3 is 15 amino acids. Written as DNA, the CDR3 is TGTGCCAGCAAGTATCTGCCAGTGAACACCGGGGAGCTGTTTTTT. Translating it yields CASKYLPVNTGELFF.

The chain recombines TRBV5-5 with TRBJ1-1, with a weak D call TRBD1 (5 bases). The V and J ends lost 4 bases and 1 base respectively, with 14 bases between them. CDR1 is SGHKS and CDR2 is YYEKEE in the germline V gene (reference sequence). This CDR3 is 15 amino acids long. CDR3 nucleotide sequence: TGTGCCAGCAGCCAAACCGCAACAGGGAACACTGAAGCTTTCTTT. Protein product: CASSQTATGNTEAFF. The variable domain in full, with the rest retrieved from reference TRBV5-5 and TRBJ1-1, is DAGVTQSPTHLIKTRGQQVTLRCSPISGHKSVSWYQQVLGQGPQFIFQYYEKEERGRGNFPDRFSARQFPNYSSELNVNALLLGDSALYLCASSQTATGNTEAFFGQGTRLTVV.

The chain combines TRBV7-2 with TRBJ1-4, with D maybe TRBD1 (5 bases). The CDR3 has 14 amino acids. Trimming cost V 5 bases and J 8 bases, with 15 bases left between them. CDR1 is SGHTA, CDR2 FQGNSA, per germline. CDR3 bases: TGTGCCAGCAGCCCCCAGGGAATAGGCGAAAAACTGTTTTTT. The encoded protein is CASSPQGIGEKLFF.

V is TRBV11-2 and J is TRBJ2-1; the D gene is possibly TRBD1 (6 bases). Germline V gene data show CDR1 as SGHAT and CDR2 as FQNNGV. The CDR3 extends over 13 amino acids. Deletions cut 4 bases from V and 5 bases from J, with 9 bases between. For the CDR3, the DNA is TGTGCCAGCAGCTCGGACAGAAACAATGAGCAGTTCTTC. It is translated as CASSSDRNNEQFF. Filled out from reference TRBV11-2 and TRBJ2-1, the complete variable domain reads EAGVAQSPRYKIIEKRQSVAFWCNPISGHATLYWYQQILGQGPKLLIQFQNNGVVDDSQLPKDRFSAERLKGVDSTLKIQPAKLEDSAVYLCASSSDRNNEQFFGPGTRLTVL.

The chain is built from TRBV15 and TRBJ1-1, with TRBD1 matching 7 bases. CDR1 LNHNV and CDR2 YYDKDF come from the germline V gene (reference sequence). Unmatched junction bases numbered 13, after V lost 8 bases and J lost 4 bases. The length of the CDR3 is 15 residues. The CDR3 protein is CATQKFRDSGTEAFF. As DNA, the CDR3 is TGTGCCACCCAAAAGTTCCGGGACAGTGGCACTGAAGCTTTCTTT. The whole variable domain, remainder taken from reference TRBV15 and TRBJ1-1, is DAMVIQNPRYQVTQFGKPVTLSCSQTLNHNVMYWYQQKSSQAPKLLFHYYDKDFNNEADTPDNFQSRRPNTSFCFLDIRSPGLGDTAMYLCATQKFRDSGTEAFFGQGTRLTVV.

This clone was counted once. The rearrangement links TRBV11-2 to TRBJ2-1, with D possibly TRBD1 on 6 matching bases. The CDR3 extends over 13 amino acids. V gave up 6 bases and J gave up 4 bases, with 10 bases separating them. CDR1 and CDR2 from the germline V gene are SGHAT and FQNNGV. CDR3 DNA: TGTGCCAGCAGACCCGGACAGTACAATGAGCAGTTCTTC. The encoded protein is CASRPGQYNEQFF.

This clone was detected only once. The CDR3 loop reads CASSFGTSAQYF. The CDR3 DNA sequence: TGTGCCAGCAGCTTCGGTACTAGCGCGCAGTATTTT. V gene TRBV7-2 combines with J gene TRBJ2-3; 7 bases are shared with TRBD2. The germline V gene encodes CDR1 SGHTA and CDR2 FQGNSA. V gave up 3 bases and J gave up 10 bases; unmatched junction bases: 4. The CDR3 has 12 residues.

The sample holds many counts of this clone. The V gene is TRBV5-8, the J gene TRBJ2-1; possible D gene TRBD2, 5 bases. This CDR3 is 15 amino acids long. Germline-derived CDR1 and CDR2 are SGHTS and YDEGEE. Trimming stripped 2 bases from V and 0 bases from J, with 9 bases between. CDR3 in DNA: TGTGCCAGCAGCTTTCATGGAGGCTCCTACAATGAGCAGTTCTTC. It translates to CASSFHGGSYNEQFF. Combining the CDR3 with reference TRBV5-8 and TRBJ2-1 gives the whole variable domain EAGVTQSPTHLIKTRGQQATLRCSPISGHTSVYWYQQALGLGLQFLLWYDEGEERNRGNFPPRFSGRQFPNYSSELNVNALELEDSALYLCASSFHGGSYNEQFFGPGTRLTVL.

This clone was observed once. The V call is TRBV7-8, the J call TRBJ2-7; D uncertain. CDR1 SGHVS and CDR2 FQNEAQ come from the germline V gene. Trimming cost V 0 bases and J 2 bases, with 8 bases left between them. There are 14 residues in the CDR3. The CDR3 reads CASSLAPTTYEQYF. The CDR3 DNA follows: TGTGCCAGCAGCTTAGCGCCTACGACCTACGAGCAGTACTTC.

The V and J genes are TRBV6-5 and TRBJ1-4, with D unclear. The V and J ends lost 4 bases and 5 bases respectively, with 17 bases between them. Germline CDR1 MNHEY, CDR2 SVGAGI. This CDR3 is 16 amino acids long. The CDR3 sequence is CASSSPRLRPNEKLFF. The CDR3 DNA reads as TGTGCCAGCAGTTCCCCCAGACTCCGGCCGAATGAAAAACTGTTTTTT.

This clone came up a few times. The chain employs TRBV6-1 and TRBJ1-1; 7 nucleotides line up with TRBD1. Per germline, CDR1 MNHNS and CDR2 SASEGT. This CDR3 has 15 residues. The V segment lost 2 bases and the J segment 0 bases; nucleotides outside the gene matches: 3. This chain's CDR3 is CASSEPTGVNTEAFF. The CDR3 bases are TGTGCCAGCAGTGAACCTACAGGGGTGAACACTGAAGCTTTCTTT.

This clone was observed a few times. CDR3 protein: CASSSGRTGNEKLFF. As DNA, the CDR3 is TGCGCCAGCAGCTCTGGCCGGACAGGGAATGAAAAACTGTTTTTT. The chain couples TRBV5-1 to TRBJ1-4; TRBD1 aligns across 8 bases. Germline CDR1 reads SGHRS; CDR2 reads YFSETQ. The CDR3 length is 15 residues. V lost 3 bases and J lost 5; bases outside the gene matches: 6. The variable domain in full, with the rest retrieved from reference TRBV5-1 and TRBJ1-4, is KAGVTQTPRYLIKTRGQQVTLSCSPISGHRSVSWYQQTPGQGLQFLFEYFSETQRNKGNFPGRFSGRQFSNSRSEMNVSTLELGDSALYLCASSSGRTGNEKLFFGSGTQLSVL.

The chain combines TRBV6-1 with TRBJ2-3, with D tentatively TRBD2 (6 bases). The germline V gene encodes CDR1 MNHNS and CDR2 SASEGT. The length of the CDR3 is 16 residues. V was clipped by 1 base and J by 4 bases, with 15 bases between them. The CDR3 spells CASSEGSKPSADTQYF. The CDR3 DNA reads TGTGCCAGCAGTGAAGGGTCTAAGCCTAGCGCAGATACGCAGTATTTT.